The rows below give T cell receptor beta chains drawn from one sample of a study of blood T cell repertoires in COVID-19. Only in-frame clones appear in the TCRdb table, and some are missing; sequencing was by immunoSEQ multiplex PCR. The table shows about 130,000 clones, with 70% to 90% occurring only once. Source material: peripheral blood. These receptors were collected from a woman aged 50 to 60 with acute or convalescent COVID-19. Both conserved end residues are part of each CDR3.

J gene	V gene	CDR3 protein
TRBJ2-7	TRBV2	CASSETLTLAGVQYF
TRBJ1-2	TRBV6-5	CASSWTGGDYGYTF
TRBJ2-6	TRBV6-5	CASSSVFSSGANVLTF
TRBJ1-4	TRBV28	CASSTRTGGKLFF
TRBJ2-1	TRBV6-6	CASTISQGWDEQFF
TRBJ1-5	TRBV18	CASAHGGSLNQPQHF
TRBJ1-1	TRBV27	CASSLARTAGNTEAFF
TRBJ2-5	TRBV19	CATAGRSVETQYF
TRBJ2-2	TRBV5-5	CASSLAGPGRNTGELFF
TRBJ1-2	TRBV27	CASKLTGASNYGYTF
TRBJ2-1	TRBV27	CASSGRLGASGSFMDEQFF
TRBJ2-5	TRBV2	CASSSGNQETQYF
TRBJ1-4	TRBV19	CASRRRGRDEKLFF